This T cell receptor (beta chain) was sequenced in a study of T-cell memory formation after mild COVID-19. Study summary: TCR clusters were mostly confined to one donor each.

Study-level results: The pre-infection memory compartment contained some responding clones, suggesting cross-reactive memory joined. Those CD4+ clones that contracted were mainly in CM and EM (CD8+ ones in EMRA).

The 5'RACE method, run with constant-segment primers, produced TCR alpha and TCR beta cDNA libraries (carrying sample barcodes and UMIs). TCRdb ran MiXCR on the 5' RACE reads and lists one entry per CDR3 protein. Among some 250,000 distinct CDR3 sequences listed, about a sixth were seen once. About this clonotype: Its antigen is still unknown.

The length of the CDR3 is 14 residues. The V end was cut by 5 bases, the J end by 0 bases, with 8 bases between. Germline V gene lookup returns CDR1 LGHNA and CDR2 YSLEER. The genes are TRBV4-3 and TRBJ1-5, with D perhaps matching TRBD1 (5 bases). The sequenced material came from PBMCs or a T cell subset sorted from them (not recorded which). This receptor was identified in a man between 18 and 29 years old who had mild COVID-19 (a few samples of this study predate the infection). Cell type and time point are not known. CDR3 bases: TGCGCCAGCAGCAGACAGTATAGCAATCAGCCCCAGCATTTT. It specifies CASSRQYSNQPQHF.